The clone carrying this T cell receptor beta chain showed up many times. CDR1 LGHNA and CDR2 YNFKEQ come from the germline V gene. This CDR3 region has 12 residues. V was trimmed by 2 bases and J by 5 bases, leaving 7 bases between them. This sample was included in a study of CD8 T cells in ankylosing spondylitis. MiXCR, run by TCRdb on the 5' RACE reads, gives a single entry per CDR3 protein. The data show around 230,000 distinct CDR3 sequences, less than 10% seen once. The TCR originated in a male donor with ankylosing spondylitis or in good health (not recorded which). Material for sequencing was blood, either unsorted or a sorted T cell fraction (not recorded which). The rearrangement links TRBV4-2 to TRBJ2-7; weak D call: TRBD1 (5 bases). The CDR3 loop reads CASSQKGNEQYF. For the CDR3, the DNA is TGTGCCAGCAGCCAAAAGGGGAACGAGCAGTACTTC.